Listed below are T cell receptor beta chains from one sample, sequenced in a study of OX40 agonist ivuxolimab in advanced cancers. Only in-frame clones appear in the TCRdb table, and some are missing; sequencing was by immunoSEQ multiplex PCR. Of around 100,000 clones listed, around 90% are singletons. Sample: CD4+ or CD8+ T cells sorted from blood, taken in a trial of the OX40 agonist ivuxolimab. The origin of the receptors is an adult with an advanced solid tumor such as melanoma, head and neck, liver or kidney cancer. The conserved cysteine and the conserved F or W are not part of the CDR3 here.

v_gene,CDR3aa
TRBV7-2,ASSLIALGGYEQY
TRBV6-5,ASSYGAGGSYEQY
TRBV20-1,SAGRDDRQF
TRBV29-1,SVWTGKRTDTQY
TRBV4-1,ASSQSSVASGRWQY
TRBV6-5,ASSPDSGGNQPQH
TRBV19,ASSIDPPGQPQH
TRBV5-6,ASSIRSGTFGDEQY
TRBV28,ASTLTGNQPQH
TRBV10-3,AISEGGFSTDTQY
TRBV7-3,ASSSRASAPGELF
TRBV5-1,ASRLSLAGYNEQF
TRBV11-3,ASSLDTGTEAF
TRBV4-2,ASSQGWDRTDEQY
TRBV15,ATSRENNRGDTQY
TRBV28,ASSLAPHEQY
TRBV2,ASGQGDGGNIQY
TRBV19,ASSMRASGRAGSDTQY
TRBV11-1,ASSSLAGEEQF
TRBV19,ASRGAEGRSAFEQF
TRBV6-1,ASSEGASTGKGNEQF
TRBV28,ASSGAQGSISGNTIY
TRBV11-2,ASRPIGGRSYEQY
TRBV6-5,ASSYSNRGYGYT
TRBV28,ASSLRSYGYT
TRBV29-1,SVDSGHLGYGYT
TRBV23-1,ASSQDRALRTEAF
TRBV5-1,ASSVGQGSNEKLF
TRBV4-3,ASSQGWNQPQH
TRBV18,ASSTKGTYNEQF
TRBV28,ASRLGTGGFTGELF
TRBV27,ASRSRTAAYYGYT
TRBV7-3,ASSPGLAGTYEQF
TRBV4-2,ASSQNDYPTGELF
TRBV4-3,ASSQDRRNEKLF
TRBV4-1,ASSQGLQGSQYNEQF
TRBV27,ASSSSPEYYEQY
TRBV19,ASSPQAGVGVEQF
TRBV9,ASSVGMLGTGNTIY